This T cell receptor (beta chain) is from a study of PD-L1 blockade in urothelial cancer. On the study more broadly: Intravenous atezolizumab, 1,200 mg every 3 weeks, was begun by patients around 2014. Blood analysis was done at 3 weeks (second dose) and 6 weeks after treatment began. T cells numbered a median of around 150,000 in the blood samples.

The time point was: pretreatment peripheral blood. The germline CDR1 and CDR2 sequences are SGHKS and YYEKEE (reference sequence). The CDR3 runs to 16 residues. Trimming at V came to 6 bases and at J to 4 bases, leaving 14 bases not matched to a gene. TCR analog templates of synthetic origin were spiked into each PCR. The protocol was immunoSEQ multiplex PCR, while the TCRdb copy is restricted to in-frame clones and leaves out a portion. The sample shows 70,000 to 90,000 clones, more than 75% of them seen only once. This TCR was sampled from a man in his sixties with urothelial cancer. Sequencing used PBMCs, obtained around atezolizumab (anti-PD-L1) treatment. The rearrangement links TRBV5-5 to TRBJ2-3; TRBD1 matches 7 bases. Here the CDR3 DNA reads TGTGCCAGCAAGAACCCCGGGACAGCAGTTTCAGATACGCAGTATTTT. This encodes CASKNPGTAVSDTQYF.